A selection of T cell receptor beta chains follows, all from one sample in a study of blood T cell repertoires in COVID-19. This table comes from immunoSEQ multiplex PCR, and its TCRdb copy is limited to in-frame clones, with some not included. The sample gives 100,000 to 120,000 clones, 60% to 80% of which show up once; more than 15% is in the top ten. Material for sequencing was peripheral blood. The receptors were gathered from a woman of 80 years or more with active or convalescent COVID-19. The CDR3 runs from the conserved cysteine through the conserved F or W. A D gene is named only where the DNA matches it firmly. Not every row has a clone size; where given, it reads once, few, many or a size class.

j_call v_call cdr3_length clone_size d_call cdr3_aa cdr3_nt
TRBJ2-3 TRBV6-2/TRBV6-3 14 . . CASSYYRPTDTQYF TGTGCCAGCAGTTATTACAGGCCCACAGATACGCAGTATTTT
TRBJ2-4 TRBV27 15 few . CASSAIWGEENIQYF TGTGCCAGCAGTGCCATTTGGGGGGAGGAAAACATTCAGTACTTC
TRBJ1-6 TRBV2 12 . . CASTRRDSPLHF TGTGCCAGCACTCGGAGGGATTCACCCCTCCACTTT
TRBJ1-5 TRBV6-5 13 few TRBD1 CASSQGARQPQHF TGTGCCAGCAGCCAGGGGGCGCGTCAGCCCCAGCATTTT
TRBJ1-2 TRBV3-1/TRBV3-2 14 few . CASSQFGGDYGYTF TGTGCCAGCAGCCAATTTGGAGGGGACTATGGCTACACCTTC
TRBJ2-7 TRBV20-1 15 . TRBD1 CSASSPGTVYYEQYF TGCAGTGCTAGTTCCCCCGGGACAGTCTACTACGAGCAGTACTTC
TRBJ2-1 TRBV4-2 18 . TRBD2 CASSQSTSAQSSYNEQFF TGTGCCAGCAGCCAATCGACTAGCGCCCAAAGCTCCTACAATGAGCAGTTCTTC
TRBJ2-3 TRBV10-3 14 . TRBD2 CAILAGRDGDTQYF TGTGCCATTCTAGCGGGGAGGGATGGAGATACGCAGTATTTT
TRBJ2-7 TRBV3-1/TRBV3-2 13 . . CASSPMSIDEQYF TGTGCCAGCAGCCCGATGAGTATCGACGAGCAGTACTTC
TRBJ2-7 TRBV7-2 15 . TRBD2 CASSQNSGSTYEQYF TGTGCCAGCAGCCAAAATAGCGGGAGTACCTACGAGCAGTACTTC
TRBJ2-7 TRBV3-1/TRBV3-2 13 . . CASSLSQGGEQYF TGTGCCAGCAGCTTATCACAGGGTGGCGAGCAGTACTTC
TRBJ2-7 TRBV12-3/TRBV12-4 11 . . CASSFQYEQYF TGTGCCAGCAGTTTTCAGTACGAGCAGTACTTC
TRBJ1-5 TRBV19 12 many . CASNRAYQPQHF TGTGCCAGTAACAGAGCTTATCAGCCCCAGCATTTT
TRBJ1-2 TRBV18 15 . TRBD1 CASSPGTATNYGYTF TGTGCCAGCTCACCCGGGACAGCTACAAACTATGGCTACACCTTC
TRBJ2-5 TRBV7-2 16 . TRBD2 CASSLSLAGGRETQYF TGTGCCAGCAGCTTATCGCTAGCGGGAGGGCGAGAGACCCAGTACTTC
TRBJ2-5 TRBV2 14 . . CASSELPGEGTQYF TGTGCCAGCAGCGAACTACCAGGGGAGGGGACCCAGTACTTC
TRBJ1-4 TRBV18 15 . . CASSPLAEINEKLFF TGTGCCAGCTCACCACTGGCTGAAATTAATGAAAAACTGTTTTTT
TRBJ1-5 TRBV4-2 15 . TRBD1 CASSSDRGLDQPQHF TGTGCCAGCAGCTCAGACAGGGGGTTAGATCAGCCCCAGCATTTT
TRBJ1-1 TRBV6-2/TRBV6-3 12 . . CASTDSYTEAFF TGTGCCAGCACTGACTCCTACACTGAAGCTTTCTTT
TRBJ2-7 TRBV19 14 . . CASSSDLQSYEQYF TGTGCCAGTAGTTCCGACTTGCAATCCTACGAGCAGTACTTC
TRBJ2-7 TRBV6-4 15 . . CARTPGKLFSYEQYF TGTGCCAGAACCCCCGGGAAACTATTCTCCTACGAGCAGTACTTC
TRBJ2-1 TRBV6-6 13 . . CASSPPGYNEQFF TGTGCCAGCAGTCCCCCAGGGTACAATGAGCAGTTCTTC
TRBJ2-7 TRBV11-2 13 . . CASSERTEYEQYF TGTGCCAGCAGCGAAAGGACAGAGTACGAGCAGTACTTC
TRBJ1-4 TRBV30 15 . . CAWTQSAGYPEKLFF TGTGCCTGGACTCAATCGGCAGGGTATCCGGAAAAACTGTTTTTT
TRBJ1-3 TRBV7-2 13 . . CASSFDRGNTIYF TGTGCCAGCAGCTTCGACAGGGGAAACACCATATATTTT
TRBJ1-5 TRBV2 13 . . CASTDYSNQPQHF TGTGCCAGCACCGACTATAGCAATCAGCCCCAGCATTTT
TRBJ1-2 TRBV6-5 15 . . CASSPTDRPYYGYTF TGTGCCAGCAGTCCTACAGACAGACCCTACTATGGCTACACCTTC
TRBJ1-2 TRBV9 13 . . CASSPPGNYGYTF TGTGCCAGCAGCCCTCCGGGAAACTATGGCTACACCTTC
TRBJ2-5 TRBV18 14 . . CASSPLAAQETQYF TGTGCCAGCTCACCATTAGCGGCACAAGAGACCCAGTACTTC
TRBJ2-1 TRBV10-3 18 . . CAISESKWGQGNYNEQFF TGTGCCATCAGTGAGTCGAAATGGGGGCAGGGCAACTACAATGAGCAGTTCTTC
TRBJ2-2 TRBV7-2 16 . TRBD2 CASSLTPGLVNGELFF TGTGCCAGCAGCTTAACCCCGGGACTAGTAAACGGGGAGCTGTTTTTT
TRBJ2-1 TRBV19 12 . . CASRRDYNEQFF TGTGCCAGTAGGCGGGATTACAATGAGCAGTTCTTC
TRBJ2-7 TRBV28 15 . TRBD1 CASSPAGQGRYEQYF TGTGCCAGCAGTCCCGCAGGACAGGGGCGCTACGAGCAGTACTTC
TRBJ1-6 TRBV7-9 13 . . CASSYSGTPRVHF TGTGCCAGCAGCTACTCCGGGACACCGAGAGTCCACTTT
TRBJ2-2 TRBV27 16 . . CASNRGPQAGTGELFF TGTGCCAGCAATCGCGGTCCCCAAGCGGGCACCGGGGAGCTGTTTTTT
TRBJ1-1 TRBV12-3/TRBV12-4 13 . . CASSFTGLILAFF TGTGCCAGCAGTTTTACAGGGTTAATTCTGGCTTTCTTT
TRBJ2-1 TRBV10-3 14 . . CAISLDRERNEQFF TGTGCCATCAGTCTCGACAGAGAAAGGAATGAGCAGTTCTTC
TRBJ2-3 TRBV5-4 15 . TRBD2 CASSLGLAGSDTQYF TGTGCCAGCAGCCTGGGACTAGCGGGATCCGATACGCAGTATTTT
TRBJ1-6 TRBV19 14 . . CASSMERGNSPLHF TGTGCCAGTAGTATGGAGCGGGGTAATTCACCCCTCCACTTT
TRBJ2-5 TRBV18 14 . . CASFAQGGQETQYF TGTGCCAGCTTCGCTCAGGGGGGCCAAGAGACCCAGTACTTC
TRBJ2-7 TRBV18 15 . TRBD1 CASSPIGTGFYEQYF TGTGCCAGCTCACCGATCGGGACAGGGTTTTACGAGCAGTACTTC
TRBJ2-2 TRBV9 16 . TRBD2 CASNPAGVVGTGELFF TGTGCCAGCAATCCAGCGGGAGTAGTGGGCACCGGGGAGCTGTTTTTT
TRBJ1-2 TRBV19 14 . TRBD1 CASSFGQESYGYTF TGTGCCAGTAGTTTTGGACAGGAGTCCTATGGCTACACCTTC
TRBJ1-2 TRBV10-3 12 few . CATGGQSYGYTF TGTGCCACCGGCGGACAGTCCTATGGCTACACCTTC
TRBJ2-5 TRBV30 14 . TRBD1 CAWSVGTGGETQYF TGTGCCTGGAGTGTAGGGACAGGGGGAGAGACCCAGTACTTC
TRBJ1-5 TRBV7-2 13 . . CASSVRGDQPQHF TGTGCCAGCAGCGTCAGGGGTGATCAGCCCCAGCATTTT
TRBJ2-5 TRBV18 15 . TRBD2 CASSPTSGRTETQYF TGTGCCAGCTCACCCACTAGCGGTCGTACGGAGACCCAGTACTTC
TRBJ2-1 TRBV10-3 15 . . CAISGGALSYNEQFF TGTGCCATCAGTGGAGGAGCCCTCTCCTACAATGAGCAGTTCTTC
TRBJ2-1 TRBV5-1 16 . TRBD2 CASSIGASGSDNEQFF TGCGCCAGCAGCATCGGGGCTAGCGGGAGTGACAATGAGCAGTTCTTC
TRBJ2-1 TRBV7-8 16 . TRBD2 CASSLGLAASYNEQFF TGTGCCAGCAGCTTAGGACTAGCGGCCTCCTACAATGAGCAGTTCTTC
TRBJ2-7 TRBV5-1 15 . . CASSLDPEVGYEQYF TGCGCCAGCAGCTTAGACCCTGAGGTGGGTTACGAGCAGTACTTC
TRBJ1-2 TRBV12-3/TRBV12-4 13 . TRBD1 CASTPTGDYGYTF TGTGCCAGCACCCCTACAGGGGACTATGGCTACACCTTC
TRBJ2-2 TRBV20-1 20 . TRBD2 CSASYPPTSGRVIMTGELFF TGCAGTGCTAGTTACCCGCCGACTAGCGGGAGGGTGATTATGACCGGGGAGCTGTTTTTT
TRBJ1-1 TRBV15 15 . TRBD1 CATSTRTGGDTEAFF TGTGCCACCAGCACCCGGACAGGGGGCGATACTGAAGCTTTCTTT
TRBJ2-1 TRBV18 15 . . CASSPLPSPLNEQFF TGTGCCAGCTCACCACTGCCTAGCCCACTTAATGAGCAGTTCTTC
TRBJ2-3 TRBV11-2 14 . TRBD2 CASRDSGRTDTQYF TGTGCCAGCAGGGATAGCGGGAGGACAGATACGCAGTATTTT
TRBJ1-2 TRBV5-4 16 . TRBD1 CASSSSATGANYGYTF TGTGCCAGCAGCTCCTCAGCTACAGGGGCTAACTATGGCTACACCTTC
TRBJ1-6 TRBV2 16 . . CASSELGAGANSPLHF TGTGCCAGCAGTGAATTGGGGGCAGGGGCTAATTCACCCCTCCACTTT
TRBJ1-1 TRBV19 14 . . CASSGSWGGAEAFF TGTGCCAGTAGTGGGTCGTGGGGAGGCGCTGAAGCTTTCTTT
TRBJ2-7 TRBV11-2 17 . TRBD2 CASSLGDVVAGAYEQYF TGTGCCAGCAGCTTAGGGGATGTGGTAGCGGGAGCCTACGAGCAGTACTTC